This is a list of T cell receptor beta chains from one sample in a study of T cell repertoires in cytomegalovirus infection. TCRdb passed the reads through MiXCR, listing each CDR3 protein once. The table records hundreds of thousands of distinct CDR3 sequences, around a third of them present only once. These TCRs' antigens remain unknown. The sample consisted of cultured PBMCs, taken from culture after CMV antigen stimulation. The receptors come from a human donor in good health (CMV status not recorded). Some clones in this sample may be carry-over from other donors' samples. The CDR3 runs from the conserved cysteine through the conserved F or W. A D gene is named only where the DNA matches it firmly. Only part of the rows carry a size: once, few, many, or a class if the clone is expanded.

v_call: TRBV7-2; d_call: -; j_call: TRBJ1-2; clone_size: many; cdr3_nt: TGTGCCAGCAGCTTCGGAACAACACAGGACAAGGCAGGCTACACCTTC; cdr3_aa: CASSFGTTQDKAGYTF
v_call: TRBV19; d_call: -; j_call: TRBJ1-2; clone_size: -; cdr3_nt: TGTGCCAGTAGTATAACCCCCACAGCACACTATGGCTACACCTTC; cdr3_aa: CASSITPTAHYGYTF
v_call: TRBV19; d_call: -; j_call: TRBJ2-1; clone_size: -; cdr3_nt: TGTGCCAGTAGTACTTTCGCGGGGAACAATGAGCAGTTCTTC; cdr3_aa: CASSTFAGNNEQFF
v_call: TRBV4-2; d_call: -; j_call: TRBJ2-1; clone_size: -; cdr3_nt: TGTGCCAGCAGCCAAGATTCCGTAGGGATTGAGCAGTTCTTC; cdr3_aa: CASSQDSVGIEQFF
v_call: TRBV4-3; d_call: -; j_call: TRBJ2-2; clone_size: -; cdr3_nt: TGCGCCAGCAGCCAAGGAAGAAGGGGAGCCACCGGGGAGCTGTTTTTT; cdr3_aa: CASSQGRRGATGELFF
v_call: TRBV10-3; d_call: -; j_call: TRBJ1-3; clone_size: few; cdr3_nt: TGTGCCATCAGTGACCCCGGGACTGGAAACACCATATATTTT; cdr3_aa: CAISDPGTGNTIYF
v_call: TRBV7-2; d_call: TRBD1; j_call: TRBJ1-1; clone_size: many; cdr3_nt: TGTGCCAGCAGCCCGGACAGGGGACGGATGACTGAAGCTTTCTTT; cdr3_aa: CASSPDRGRMTEAFF
v_call: TRBV10-3; d_call: -; j_call: TRBJ2-1; clone_size: many; cdr3_nt: TGTGCCATCACCAGGTCAGGGGTCCGGGGGAGTGAGCAGTTCTTC; cdr3_aa: CAITRSGVRGSEQFF
v_call: TRBV7-2; d_call: TRBD1; j_call: TRBJ1-2; clone_size: many; cdr3_nt: TGTGCCAGCAGCCGGACAGGGGTTGATGGCTACACCTTC; cdr3_aa: CASSRTGVDGYTF
v_call: TRBV6-5; d_call: -; j_call: TRBJ1-5; clone_size: few; cdr3_nt: TGTGCCAGCAGTTACTCGGAGGGAGATCAGCCCCAGCATTTT; cdr3_aa: CASSYSEGDQPQHF
v_call: TRBV12-3/TRBV12-4; d_call: -; j_call: TRBJ2-7; clone_size: -; cdr3_nt: TGTGCCAGCAGTCGAGGGAACTACGAGCAGTACTTC; cdr3_aa: CASSRGNYEQYF
v_call: TRBV7-2; d_call: TRBD2; j_call: TRBJ2-1; clone_size: many; cdr3_nt: TGTGCCAGCAGCTTAGCATCCCTAGCGGGAGCCAATGAGCAGTTCTTC; cdr3_aa: CASSLASLAGANEQFF
v_call: TRBV12-3/TRBV12-4; d_call: -; j_call: TRBJ2-3; clone_size: -; cdr3_nt: TGTGCCAGCAGTCGAACGGTGAGGGCAGATACGCAGTATTTT; cdr3_aa: CASSRTVRADTQYF
v_call: TRBV7-2; d_call: -; j_call: TRBJ2-2; clone_size: -; cdr3_nt: TGTGCCAGCAGCACCGGACGGGCGAACACCGGGGAGCTGTTTTTT; cdr3_aa: CASSTGRANTGELFF
v_call: TRBV29-1; d_call: -; j_call: TRBJ1-2; clone_size: -; cdr3_nt: TGCAGCGTTGAAAGGGGTAGGCTAGATGGCTACACCTTC; cdr3_aa: CSVERGRLDGYTF
v_call: TRBV7-2; d_call: -; j_call: TRBJ2-1; clone_size: few; cdr3_nt: TGTGCCAGCAGCGTCATAGCAGGGGAGGGTCAGTTCTTC; cdr3_aa: CASSVIAGEGQFF
v_call: TRBV6-5; d_call: -; j_call: TRBJ2-5; clone_size: -; cdr3_nt: TGTGCCAGCAGTGAACTGGGGATGGGGGGTTGGGAGACCCAGTACTTC; cdr3_aa: CASSELGMGGWETQYF
v_call: TRBV20-1; d_call: -; j_call: TRBJ1-2; clone_size: few; cdr3_nt: TGCAGTGCTAGAGTAGGGCGATATGGCTACACCTTC; cdr3_aa: CSARVGRYGYTF
v_call: TRBV9; d_call: -; j_call: TRBJ1-4; clone_size: -; cdr3_nt: TGTGCCAGCAGCCCTCGATGGGGTGAAAAACTGTTTTTT; cdr3_aa: CASSPRWGEKLFF
v_call: TRBV19; d_call: -; j_call: TRBJ2-3; clone_size: many; cdr3_nt: TGTGCCAGCAGCACCTACACAGATACGCAGTATTTT; cdr3_aa: CASSTYTDTQYF
v_call: TRBV7-2; d_call: -; j_call: TRBJ2-1; clone_size: -; cdr3_nt: TGTGCCAGCAGCTGGTCTATGCAGACCTCCTACAATGAGCAGTTCTTC; cdr3_aa: CASSWSMQTSYNEQFF
v_call: TRBV27; d_call: -; j_call: TRBJ2-5; clone_size: -; cdr3_nt: TGTGCCAGCAGTTTACCGATTGGATGGTACCAAGAGACCCAGTACTTC; cdr3_aa: CASSLPIGWYQETQYF
v_call: TRBV6-2/TRBV6-3; d_call: TRBD1; j_call: TRBJ1-5; clone_size: many; cdr3_nt: TGTGCCAGCAGTGGGGGACAGGCTGGGAGCAATCAGCCCCAGCATTTT; cdr3_aa: CASSGGQAGSNQPQHF
v_call: TRBV6-2/TRBV6-3; d_call: TRBD2; j_call: TRBJ2-1; clone_size: -; cdr3_nt: TGTGCCAGCAGTACCGGGACTAGCGGCGGCAGGGGGCAGTTCTTC; cdr3_aa: CASSTGTSGGRGQFF
v_call: TRBV19; d_call: -; j_call: TRBJ1-2; clone_size: few; cdr3_nt: TGTGCCAGTAGTATAGATCTTGGGATATATGGCTACACCTTC; cdr3_aa: CASSIDLGIYGYTF
v_call: TRBV7-2; d_call: -; j_call: TRBJ2-7; clone_size: many; cdr3_nt: TGTGCCAGCAGCTTAGACGGCCCCAATGCCCGTGACGAGCAGTACTTC; cdr3_aa: CASSLDGPNARDEQYF
v_call: TRBV20-1; d_call: -; j_call: TRBJ1-1; clone_size: few; cdr3_nt: TGCAGTGCTAGAGACCGGAGGGGGATATTCCTGAACACTGAAGCTTTCTTT; cdr3_aa: CSARDRRGIFLNTEAFF
v_call: TRBV10-2; d_call: -; j_call: TRBJ2-3; clone_size: few; cdr3_nt: TGCGCCAGCAGTGAGTCAGGTCGGCGGCAGTATTTT; cdr3_aa: CASSESGRRQYF
v_call: TRBV24-1; d_call: TRBD1; j_call: TRBJ2-7; clone_size: -; cdr3_nt: TGTGCCATCGGACAGGGAGACCCCTACGAGCAGTACTTC; cdr3_aa: CAIGQGDPYEQYF
v_call: TRBV20-1; d_call: TRBD2; j_call: TRBJ2-3; clone_size: -; cdr3_nt: TGCAGTGCCGTCCCCGGGACTAGCATTAGCACAGATACGCAGTATTTT; cdr3_aa: CSAVPGTSISTDTQYF
v_call: TRBV27; d_call: -; j_call: TRBJ1-2; clone_size: -; cdr3_nt: TGTGCCAGCAGTTTTGACGGACAAGATGGCTACACCTTC; cdr3_aa: CASSFDGQDGYTF
v_call: TRBV28; d_call: -; j_call: TRBJ2-5; clone_size: -; cdr3_nt: TGTGCCAGCCTCCCGCGGGGCCTGGAGACCCAGTACTTC; cdr3_aa: CASLPRGLETQYF
v_call: TRBV5-6; d_call: -; j_call: TRBJ1-1; clone_size: -; cdr3_nt: TGTGCCAGCAGCTATTTCACTGAAGCTTTCTTT; cdr3_aa: CASSYFTEAFF
v_call: TRBV28; d_call: TRBD2; j_call: TRBJ2-3; clone_size: -; cdr3_nt: TGTGCCAGCAGTTTGCGGGAGAGGTGGACAGATACGCAGTATTTT; cdr3_aa: CASSLRERWTDTQYF
v_call: TRBV28; d_call: -; j_call: TRBJ2-2; clone_size: -; cdr3_nt: TGTGCCAGCAGTTTTATCGAGCCAGCGGGCGTCACCGGGGAGCTGTTTTTT; cdr3_aa: CASSFIEPAGVTGELFF
v_call: TRBV7-8; d_call: TRBD2; j_call: TRBJ2-7; clone_size: few; cdr3_nt: TGTGCCAGCAGCTTAACCAGACTAGCGGGTGCCTACGAGCAGTACTTC; cdr3_aa: CASSLTRLAGAYEQYF
v_call: TRBV27; d_call: TRBD1; j_call: TRBJ2-1; clone_size: -; cdr3_nt: TGTGCCAGCAGTCCCCCCCGCAGGGGGCGCGTGAATGAGCAGTTCTTC; cdr3_aa: CASSPPRRGRVNEQFF
v_call: TRBV7-2; d_call: TRBD2; j_call: TRBJ2-1; clone_size: many; cdr3_nt: TGTGCCAGCAGCTTATCGGGGGGGAGTGAGCAGTTCTTC; cdr3_aa: CASSLSGGSEQFF
v_call: TRBV10-3; d_call: -; j_call: TRBJ2-1; clone_size: -; cdr3_nt: TGTGCCATCAGTGAGTGGGGCAGGGAAGCGTTCTTC; cdr3_aa: CAISEWGREAFF
v_call: TRBV11-3; d_call: TRBD2; j_call: TRBJ2-1; clone_size: -; cdr3_nt: TGTGCCAGCAGCTTACGGATAGCGGGAGTTGGTGAGCAGTTCTTC; cdr3_aa: CASSLRIAGVGEQFF
v_call: TRBV4-3; d_call: -; j_call: TRBJ1-5; clone_size: -; cdr3_nt: TGCGCCAGCAGCCTTGAGGCCGGCCAGCCCCAGCATTTT; cdr3_aa: CASSLEAGQPQHF
v_call: TRBV4-1; d_call: -; j_call: TRBJ1-2; clone_size: -; cdr3_nt: TGCGCCAGCAGCCAAGATCCCACCCTCGACCGATTCTATGGCTACACCTTC; cdr3_aa: CASSQDPTLDRFYGYTF
v_call: TRBV7-3; d_call: -; j_call: TRBJ2-2; clone_size: -; cdr3_nt: TGTGCCAGCAGCTTAAACCCTTTGGGCACCGGGGAGCTGTTTTTT; cdr3_aa: CASSLNPLGTGELFF
v_call: TRBV27; d_call: -; j_call: TRBJ1-1; clone_size: -; cdr3_nt: TGTGCCAGCACCCCGGATGGCTTTAACACTGAAGCTTTCTTT; cdr3_aa: CASTPDGFNTEAFF
v_call: TRBV10-3; d_call: -; j_call: TRBJ2-1; clone_size: -; cdr3_nt: TGTGCCATCGGAGTTTCCGTAGTTGAGCAGTTCTTC; cdr3_aa: CAIGVSVVEQFF
v_call: TRBV6-6; d_call: TRBD1; j_call: TRBJ2-3; clone_size: -; cdr3_nt: TGTGCCAGCAGCCCCGGACAGGGTCGCCGCACAGATACGCAGTATTTT; cdr3_aa: CASSPGQGRRTDTQYF
v_call: TRBV27; d_call: -; j_call: TRBJ2-1; clone_size: -; cdr3_nt: TGTTCCCTGGGGTTAGGGCAGTTCTTC; cdr3_aa: CSLGLGQFF
v_call: TRBV7-9; d_call: -; j_call: TRBJ2-3; clone_size: -; cdr3_nt: TGTGCCAGCAGCCCCGCGGCTACAGATACGCAGTATTTT; cdr3_aa: CASSPAATDTQYF
v_call: TRBV7-8; d_call: TRBD2; j_call: TRBJ2-3; clone_size: few; cdr3_nt: TGTGCCAGCAGCTTAGGAGGCGGGAGGAGGGGAACAGATACGCAGTATTTT; cdr3_aa: CASSLGGGRRGTDTQYF
v_call: TRBV2; d_call: TRBD2; j_call: TRBJ2-1; clone_size: few; cdr3_nt: TGTGCCAGCAGTCAGCGGGGGGGGACTTTATCCTACAATGAGCAGTTCTTC; cdr3_aa: CASSQRGGTLSYNEQFF
v_call: TRBV7-6; d_call: -; j_call: TRBJ2-3; clone_size: -; cdr3_nt: TGTGCCAGCAGCTTATATAGGGTAGGGCGGAACACAGATACGCAGTATTTT; cdr3_aa: CASSLYRVGRNTDTQYF
v_call: TRBV11-2; d_call: TRBD2; j_call: TRBJ2-1; clone_size: -; cdr3_nt: TGTGCCAGCAGCTTATCTAGCGGGAGGTATGAGCAGTTCTTC; cdr3_aa: CASSLSSGRYEQFF
v_call: TRBV28; d_call: TRBD2; j_call: TRBJ2-7; clone_size: once; cdr3_nt: TGTGCCAGCAGTTTATTTTTAGTGGGAGGGCCCCACGAGCAGTACTTC; cdr3_aa: CASSLFLVGGPHEQYF
v_call: TRBV6-2/TRBV6-3; d_call: -; j_call: TRBJ2-3; clone_size: -; cdr3_nt: TGTGCCAGCGGGACCCACGGGAGAGCGACAGATACGCAGTATTTT; cdr3_aa: CASGTHGRATDTQYF
v_call: TRBV11-3; d_call: -; j_call: TRBJ2-3; clone_size: few; cdr3_nt: TGTGCCAGCAGCTTAGAAGCTAGGCGTCTAGTCAAGACAGATACGCAGTATTTT; cdr3_aa: CASSLEARRLVKTDTQYF
v_call: TRBV6-5; d_call: -; j_call: TRBJ2-3; clone_size: -; cdr3_nt: TGTGCCAGCAGTTGGGGGAACCCAGATACGCAGTATTTT; cdr3_aa: CASSWGNPDTQYF
v_call: TRBV12-3/TRBV12-4; d_call: -; j_call: TRBJ2-2; clone_size: -; cdr3_nt: TGTGCCAGCCAGCCAGGCCCGAACACCGGGGAGCTGTTTTTT; cdr3_aa: CASQPGPNTGELFF
v_call: TRBV27; d_call: -; j_call: TRBJ2-5; clone_size: -; cdr3_nt: TGTGCCAGCAAGGACAAGGCTACCCACCAAGAGACCCAGTACTTC; cdr3_aa: CASKDKATHQETQYF
v_call: TRBV27; d_call: -; j_call: TRBJ1-6; clone_size: many; cdr3_nt: TGTGCCAGCAGTTTAAATCAGCAGGGAGGATCACCCCTCCACTTT; cdr3_aa: CASSLNQQGGSPLHF
v_call: TRBV7-2; d_call: TRBD1; j_call: TRBJ1-1; clone_size: -; cdr3_nt: TGTGCCAGCAGCGGGGGACAGGGGTGGGTTACTGAAGCTTTCTTT; cdr3_aa: CASSGGQGWVTEAFF